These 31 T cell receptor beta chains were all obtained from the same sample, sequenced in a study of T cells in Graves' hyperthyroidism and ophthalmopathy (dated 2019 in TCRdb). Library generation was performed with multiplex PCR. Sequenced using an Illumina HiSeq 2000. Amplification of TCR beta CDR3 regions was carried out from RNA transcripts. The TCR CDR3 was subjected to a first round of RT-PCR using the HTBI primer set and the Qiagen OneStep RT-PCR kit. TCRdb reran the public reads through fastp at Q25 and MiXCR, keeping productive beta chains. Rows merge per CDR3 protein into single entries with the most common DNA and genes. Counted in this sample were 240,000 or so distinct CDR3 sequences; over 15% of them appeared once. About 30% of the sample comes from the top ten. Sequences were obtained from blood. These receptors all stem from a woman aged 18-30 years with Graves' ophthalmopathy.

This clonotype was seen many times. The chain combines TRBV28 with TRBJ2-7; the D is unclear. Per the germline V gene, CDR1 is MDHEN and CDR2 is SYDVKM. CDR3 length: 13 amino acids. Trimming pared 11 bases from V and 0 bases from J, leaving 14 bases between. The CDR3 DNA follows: TGTGCCGGCCGCGAATCCAGCTCCTACGAGCAGTACTTC. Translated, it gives CAGRESSSYEQYF.

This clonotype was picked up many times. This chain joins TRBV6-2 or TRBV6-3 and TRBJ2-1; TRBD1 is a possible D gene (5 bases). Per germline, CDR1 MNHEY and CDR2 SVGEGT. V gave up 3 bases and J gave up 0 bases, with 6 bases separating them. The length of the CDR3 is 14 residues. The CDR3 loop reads CASSYDSSYNEQFF. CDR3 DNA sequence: TGTGCCAGCAGTTATGACAGCTCCTACAATGAGCAGTTCTTC.

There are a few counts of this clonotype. Here the CDR3 reads CASSPTAGDEQYF. The DNA for the CDR3 is TGTGCCAGTAGTCCCACTGCCGGGGACGAGCAGTACTTC. The chain couples TRBV19 to TRBJ2-7, with D perhaps TRBD2 (5 bases). The germline CDR1 and CDR2 sequences are LNHDA and SQIVND (reference sequence). The CDR3 contains 13 residues. V lost 5 bases, J lost 5 bases, and 13 bases lay in between.

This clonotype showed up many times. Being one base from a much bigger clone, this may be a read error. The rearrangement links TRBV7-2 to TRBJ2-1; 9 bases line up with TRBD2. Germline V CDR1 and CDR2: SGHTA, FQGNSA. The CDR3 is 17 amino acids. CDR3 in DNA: TGTGCCAACAGCTTAACGACGACTAGCGGAGCCTACAATGAGCAGTTCTTC. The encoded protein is CANSLTTTSGAYNEQFF.

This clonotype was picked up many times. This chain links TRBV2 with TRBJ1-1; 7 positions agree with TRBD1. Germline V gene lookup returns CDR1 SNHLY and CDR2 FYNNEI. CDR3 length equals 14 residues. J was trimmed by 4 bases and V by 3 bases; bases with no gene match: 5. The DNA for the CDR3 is TGTGCCAGCAGTGATTTGCCAGGGGGCACTGAAGCTTTCTTT. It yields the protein CASSDLPGGTEAFF.

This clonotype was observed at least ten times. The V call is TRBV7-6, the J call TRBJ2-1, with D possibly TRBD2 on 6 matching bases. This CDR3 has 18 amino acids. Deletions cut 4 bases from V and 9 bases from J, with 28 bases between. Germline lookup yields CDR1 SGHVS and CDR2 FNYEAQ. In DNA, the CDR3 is TGTGCCAGCAGCTCCACCCCAATGGAGGGAGTTGGTTTGGGTGAGCAGTTCTTC. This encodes CASSSTPMEGVGLGEQFF.

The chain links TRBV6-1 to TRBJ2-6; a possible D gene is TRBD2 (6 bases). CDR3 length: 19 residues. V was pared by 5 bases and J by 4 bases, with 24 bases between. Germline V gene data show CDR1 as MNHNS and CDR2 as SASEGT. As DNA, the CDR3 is TGTGCCAGCAGTCCCTGCCTAGGGCAAGGGACTTACGGGGCCAACGTCCTGACTTTC. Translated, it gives CASSPCLGQGTYGANVLTF.

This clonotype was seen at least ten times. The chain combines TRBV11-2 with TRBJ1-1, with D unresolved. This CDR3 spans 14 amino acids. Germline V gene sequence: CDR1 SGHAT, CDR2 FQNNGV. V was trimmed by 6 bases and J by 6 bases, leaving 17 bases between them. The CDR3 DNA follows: TGTGCCAGCAGTCCCGCTCGGGGAAGCCCTGAAGCTTTCTTT. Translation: CASSPARGSPEAFF. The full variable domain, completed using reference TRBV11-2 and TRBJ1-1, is EAGVAQSPRYKIIEKRQSVAFWCNPISGHATLYWYQQILGQGPKLLIQFQNNGVVDDSQLPKDRFSAERLKGVDSTLKIQPAKLEDSAVYLCASSPARGSPEAFFGQGTRLTVV.

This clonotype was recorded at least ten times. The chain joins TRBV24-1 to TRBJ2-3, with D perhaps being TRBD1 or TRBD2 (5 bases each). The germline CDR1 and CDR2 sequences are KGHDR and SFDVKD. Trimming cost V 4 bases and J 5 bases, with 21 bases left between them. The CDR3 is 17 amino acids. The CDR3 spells CATSDRPGRRFGDTQYF. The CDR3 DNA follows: TGTGCCACCAGTGACCGCCCGGGACGGCGATTTGGAGATACGCAGTATTTT.

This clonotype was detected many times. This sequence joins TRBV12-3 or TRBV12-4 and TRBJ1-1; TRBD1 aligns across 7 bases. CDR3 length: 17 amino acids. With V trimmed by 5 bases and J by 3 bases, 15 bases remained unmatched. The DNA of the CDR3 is TGTGCCAGCAGTCCCCGGCTTTTGACAGGGCCTGACACTGAAGCTTTCTTT. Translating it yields CASSPRLLTGPDTEAFF.

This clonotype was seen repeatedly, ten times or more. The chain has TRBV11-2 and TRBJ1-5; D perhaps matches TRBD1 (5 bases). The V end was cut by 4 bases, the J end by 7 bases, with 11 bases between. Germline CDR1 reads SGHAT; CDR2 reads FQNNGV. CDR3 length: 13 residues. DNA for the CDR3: TGTGCCAGCAGCTACCAGGGTGGCCAGCCCCAGCATTTT. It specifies CASSYQGGQPQHF.

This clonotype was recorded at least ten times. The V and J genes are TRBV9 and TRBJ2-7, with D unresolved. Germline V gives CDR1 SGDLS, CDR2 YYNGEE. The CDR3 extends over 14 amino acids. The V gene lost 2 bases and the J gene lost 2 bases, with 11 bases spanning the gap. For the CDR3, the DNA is TGTGCCAGCAGCGTCACAGATAGTGCCTACGAGCAGTACTTC. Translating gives CASSVTDSAYEQYF.

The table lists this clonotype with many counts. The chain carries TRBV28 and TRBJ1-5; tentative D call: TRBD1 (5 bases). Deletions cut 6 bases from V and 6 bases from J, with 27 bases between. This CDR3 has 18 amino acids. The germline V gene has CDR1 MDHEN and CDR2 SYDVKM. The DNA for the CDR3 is TGTGCCAGCAGCTTCGGGGCCACCACTGGAGGAATTTTTCAGCCCCAGCATTTT. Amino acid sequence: CASSFGATTGGIFQPQHF. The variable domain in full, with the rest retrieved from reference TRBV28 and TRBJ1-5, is DVKVTQSSRYLVKRTGEKVFLECVQDMDHENMFWYRQDPGLGLRLIYFSYDVKMKEKGDIPEGYSVSREKKERFSLILESASTNQTSMYLCASSFGATTGGIFQPQHFGDGTRLSIL.

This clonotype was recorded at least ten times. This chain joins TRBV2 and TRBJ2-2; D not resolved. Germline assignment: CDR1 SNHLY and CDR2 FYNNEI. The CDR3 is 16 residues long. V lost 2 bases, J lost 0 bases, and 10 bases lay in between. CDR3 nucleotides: TGTGCCAGCAGTGAATGGGGAACAGCGAACACCGGGGAGCTGTTTTTT. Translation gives CASSEWGTANTGELFF.

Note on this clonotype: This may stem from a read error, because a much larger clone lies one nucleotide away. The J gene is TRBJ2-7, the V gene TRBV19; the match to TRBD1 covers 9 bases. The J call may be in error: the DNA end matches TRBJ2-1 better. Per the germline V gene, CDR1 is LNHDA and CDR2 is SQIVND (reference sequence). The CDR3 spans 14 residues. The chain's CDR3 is CASQDRGISYEQFF. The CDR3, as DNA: TGTGCCAGTCAGGACAGGGGAATATCCTACGAGCAGTTCTTC.

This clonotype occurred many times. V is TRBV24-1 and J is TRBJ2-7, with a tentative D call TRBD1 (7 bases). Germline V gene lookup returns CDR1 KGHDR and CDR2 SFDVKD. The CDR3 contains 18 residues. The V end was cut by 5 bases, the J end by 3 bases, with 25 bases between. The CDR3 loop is CATSGSGQRAPYIYEQYF. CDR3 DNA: TGTGCCACCAGTGGGTCGGGACAGCGGGCACCGTATATCTACGAGCAGTACTTC.

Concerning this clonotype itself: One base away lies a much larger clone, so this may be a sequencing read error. CDR3 in amino acids: CASGLVLDNEQFF. As DNA, the CDR3 is TGTGCTAGTGGTTTGGTACTTGACAATGAGCAGTTCTTC. The rearrangement joins TRBV12-5 to TRBJ2-1; D remains ambiguous. The CDR3 length is 13 residues. V was pared by 0 bases and J by 5 bases, with 5 bases between. The germline CDR1 and CDR2 sequences are LGHNT and FRNRAP.

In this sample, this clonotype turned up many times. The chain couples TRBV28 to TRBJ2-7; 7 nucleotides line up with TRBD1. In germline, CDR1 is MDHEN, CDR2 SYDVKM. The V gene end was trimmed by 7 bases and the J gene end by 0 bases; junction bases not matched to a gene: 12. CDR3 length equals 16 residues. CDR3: CASTPPGTASSYEQYF. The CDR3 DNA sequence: TGTGCCAGCACCCCTCCCGGGACAGCGAGCTCCTACGAGCAGTACTTC.

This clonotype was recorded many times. The CDR3 sequence is CSAWGTDQETQYF. The CDR3 DNA is TGCAGTGCATGGGGGACAGACCAAGAGACCCAGTACTTC. The chain uses TRBV20-1 and TRBJ2-5; TRBD1 aligns across 7 bases. The CDR3 is made up of 13 amino acids. Trimming cost V 6 bases and J 0 bases; bases outside gene matches: 4. Germline V gives CDR1 DFQATT, CDR2 SNEGSKA (reference sequence).

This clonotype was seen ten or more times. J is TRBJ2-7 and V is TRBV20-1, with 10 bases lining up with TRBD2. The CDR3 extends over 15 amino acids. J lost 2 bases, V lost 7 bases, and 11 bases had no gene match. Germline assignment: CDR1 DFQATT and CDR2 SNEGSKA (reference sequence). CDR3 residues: CSVSPGTSVTYEQYF. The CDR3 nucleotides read TGCAGTGTAAGCCCCGGGACTAGCGTCACCTACGAGCAGTACTTC.

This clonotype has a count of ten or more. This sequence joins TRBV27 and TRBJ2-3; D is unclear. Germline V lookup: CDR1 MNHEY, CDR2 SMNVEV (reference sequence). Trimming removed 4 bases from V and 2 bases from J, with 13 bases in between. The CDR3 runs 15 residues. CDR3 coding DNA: TGTGCCAGCAGTTATTGGGCTCCAGACACAGATACGCAGTATTTT. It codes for CASSYWAPDTDTQYF.

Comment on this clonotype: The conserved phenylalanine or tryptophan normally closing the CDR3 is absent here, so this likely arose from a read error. Here the CDR3 reads CSAKSGQGQETQYL. In DNA, the CDR3 is TGCAGTGCTAAGAGCGGACAGGGGCAAGAGACCCAGTACCTC. This chain connects TRBV20-1 to TRBJ2-5; TRBD1 aligns across 9 bases. Germline trimming cut 4 bases from V and 2 bases from J; bases unmatched to any gene: 5. The CDR3 extends over 14 amino acids. The germline CDR1 and CDR2 sequences are DFQATT and SNEGSKA (reference sequence).

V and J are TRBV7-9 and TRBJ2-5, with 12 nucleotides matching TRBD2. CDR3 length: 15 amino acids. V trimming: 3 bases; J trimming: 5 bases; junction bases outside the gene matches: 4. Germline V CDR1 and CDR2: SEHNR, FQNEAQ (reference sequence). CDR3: CASSFPTSGSETQYF. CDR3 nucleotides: TGTGCCAGCAGCTTTCCGACTAGCGGGAGTGAGACCCAGTACTTC.

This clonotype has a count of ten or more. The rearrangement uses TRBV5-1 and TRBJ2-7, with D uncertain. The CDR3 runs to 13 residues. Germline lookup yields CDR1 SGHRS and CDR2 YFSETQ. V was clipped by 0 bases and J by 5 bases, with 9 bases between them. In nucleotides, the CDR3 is TGCGCCAGCAGCTTGGTCGGTGCGGACGAGCAGTACTTC. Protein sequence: CASSLVGADEQYF. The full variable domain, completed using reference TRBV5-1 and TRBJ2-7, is KAGVTQTPRYLIKTRGQQVTLSCSPISGHRSVSWYQQTPGQGLQFLFEYFSETQRNKGNFPGRFSGRQFSNSRSEMNVSTLELGDSALYLCASSLVGADEQYFGPGTRLTVT.

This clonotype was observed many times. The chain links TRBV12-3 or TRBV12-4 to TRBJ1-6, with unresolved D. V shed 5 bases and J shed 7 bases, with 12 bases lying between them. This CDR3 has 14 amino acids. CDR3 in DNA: TGTGCCAGCAGTCACCGGACTGACAATTCACCCCTCCACTTT. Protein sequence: CASSHRTDNSPLHF.

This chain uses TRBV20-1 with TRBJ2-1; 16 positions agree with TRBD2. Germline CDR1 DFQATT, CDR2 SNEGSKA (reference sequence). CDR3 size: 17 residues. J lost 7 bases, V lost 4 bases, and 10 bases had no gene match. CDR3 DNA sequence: TGCAGTGCTAAGGGGACTAGCGGGAGGGCCAAGGAGAATGAGCAGTTCTTC. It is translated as CSAKGTSGRAKENEQFF.

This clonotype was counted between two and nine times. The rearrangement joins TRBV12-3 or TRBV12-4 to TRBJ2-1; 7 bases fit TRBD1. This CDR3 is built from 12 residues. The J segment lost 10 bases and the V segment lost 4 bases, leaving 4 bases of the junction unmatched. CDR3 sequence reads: CASSSGTVEQFF. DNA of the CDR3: TGTGCCAGCAGTTCCGGGACAGTGGAGCAGTTCTTC.

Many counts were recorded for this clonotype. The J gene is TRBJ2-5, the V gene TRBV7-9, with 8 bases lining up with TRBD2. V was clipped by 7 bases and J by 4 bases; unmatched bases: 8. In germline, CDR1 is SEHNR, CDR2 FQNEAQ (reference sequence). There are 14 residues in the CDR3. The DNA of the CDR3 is TGTGCCAGCACCCAAAGGACTAGCAGAGAGACCCAGTACTTC. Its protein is CASTQRTSRETQYF. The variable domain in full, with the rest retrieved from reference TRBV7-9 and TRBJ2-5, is DTGVSQNPRHKITKRGQNVTFRCDPISEHNRLYWYRQTLGQGPEFLTYFQNEAQLEKSRLLSDRFSAERPKGSFSTLEIQRTEQGDSAMYLCASTQRTSRETQYFGPGTRLLVL.

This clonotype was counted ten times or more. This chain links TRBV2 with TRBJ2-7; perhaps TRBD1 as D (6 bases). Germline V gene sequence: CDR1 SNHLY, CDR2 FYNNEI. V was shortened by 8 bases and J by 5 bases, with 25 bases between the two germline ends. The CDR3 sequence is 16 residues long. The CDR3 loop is CASRSGDTLSSDEQYF. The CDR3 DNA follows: TGTGCCAGCCGCTCCGGGGACACCCTATCTTCTGACGAGCAGTACTTC.

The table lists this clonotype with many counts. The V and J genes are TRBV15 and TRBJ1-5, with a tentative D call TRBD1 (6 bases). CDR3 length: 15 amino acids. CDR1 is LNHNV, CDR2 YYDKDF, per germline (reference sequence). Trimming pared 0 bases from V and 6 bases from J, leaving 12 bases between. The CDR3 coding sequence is TGTGCCACCAGCAGAGATTTGGGGGCCGGTCAGCCCCAGCATTTT. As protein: CATSRDLGAGQPQHF.

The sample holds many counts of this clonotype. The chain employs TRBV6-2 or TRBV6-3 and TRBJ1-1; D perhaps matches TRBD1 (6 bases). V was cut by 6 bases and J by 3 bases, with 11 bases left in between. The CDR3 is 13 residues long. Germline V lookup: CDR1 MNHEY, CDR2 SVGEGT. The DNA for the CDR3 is TGTGCCAGCAGCAAGGGGGACTACACTGAAGCTTTCTTT. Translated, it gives CASSKGDYTEAFF.